The clone carrying this T cell receptor (beta chain) was counted only a few times. Its cognate antigen is unknown. Carrying unique molecular identifiers, the cDNA also gained a universal primer site through template switching. TCRdb used MiXCR to reprocess the 5' RACE reads, holding one entry per CDR3 protein. The sample has 300,000 to 400,000 distinct CDR3 sequences; roughly 9% are singletons. This sample was taken from a study of identical twins. Trimming stripped 0 bases from V and 3 bases from J, with 6 bases between. Germline V gene data show CDR1 as ENHRY and CDR2 as SYGVKD. The CDR3 loop spans 13 amino acids. Notes on the study in general: Beta out-of-frame twin sharing showed a weaker excess. Cord blood beta clonotypes present at high abundance carried fewer insertions; no such pattern appeared in memory repertoires.

Only healthy Caucasians were included as donors. The chain links TRBV10-3 to TRBJ2-7; D not resolved. The sequencing sample was made of naive T cells sorted from blood. This receptor was obtained from a woman aged 45-60 years in good health. CDR3 nucleotides: TGTGCCATCAGTGAGTCTCTAGACTACGAGCAGTACGTC. Residues: CAISESLDYEQYV.